The 31 T cell receptor beta chains below were found in one sample sequenced in a study of cytomegalovirus exposure and HLA in healthy donors. PCR used 60 Vbeta primers and 13 Jbeta primers. The protocol was immunoSEQ multiplex PCR, while the TCRdb copy is restricted to in-frame clones and leaves out a portion. The repertoire holds 60,000 to 85,000 clones, more than 60% seen once, with 9.5% to 13% in the top ten. Sample: PBMCs. These TCRs come from a male donor in good health and CMV-seropositive.

V and J are TRBV7-2 and TRBJ2-1, with 7 bases aligning to TRBD1. The CDR3 contains 14 residues. Germline trimming cut 1 base from V and 10 bases from J; bases unmatched to any gene: 7. Germline lookup yields CDR1 SGHTA and CDR2 FQGNSA. CDR3 residues: CASSLVQGIEEQFF. CDR3 sequence (DNA): TGTGCCAGCAGCTTAGTACAGGGGATAGAAGAGCAGTTCTTC.

The gene calls are TRBV27 and TRBJ2-7, with D perhaps TRBD1 (5 bases). Trimming removed 5 bases at V and 1 base at J, with 6 bases between. Germline assignment: CDR1 MNHEY and CDR2 SMNVEV (reference sequence). The CDR3 length is 12 residues. CDR3 protein: CASSHRSYEQYF. For the CDR3, the DNA is TGTGCCAGCAGTCACAGGTCCTACGAGCAGTACTTC.

This chain links TRBV6-1 with TRBJ2-5; 12 bases align to TRBD2. The CDR3 runs to 16 residues. V gave up 2 bases and J gave up 5 bases; unmatched junction bases: 6. Germline lookup yields CDR1 MNHNS and CDR2 SASEGT. The CDR3 reads CASSERLAGESETQYF. The CDR3 coding sequence is TGTGCCAGCAGTGAACGACTAGCGGGAGAGTCGGAGACCCAGTACTTC.

V gene TRBV5-1 combines with J gene TRBJ2-5, with 10 bases lining up with TRBD2. The V gene's germline CDR1 is SGHRS and CDR2 YFSETQ. The CDR3 spans 16 residues. J was trimmed by 2 bases and V by 4 bases; bases with no gene match: 8. As DNA, the CDR3 is TGCGCCAGCAGCCCATTAGCGGGGGGATTGCAAGAGACCCAGTACTTC. Its translation: CASSPLAGGLQETQYF.

The chain recombines TRBV9 with TRBJ2-5; weak D call: TRBD1 (6 bases). Germline CDR1 is SGDLS and CDR2 is YYNGEE. Trimming pared 4 bases from V and 11 bases from J, leaving 24 bases between. CDR3 length: 15 residues. DNA of the CDR3: TGTGCCAGCAGCTCCATGGTCAGGGGAAGTTTGGAGCAGTACTTC. Protein product: CASSSMVRGSLEQYF.

This chain joins TRBV7-2 and TRBJ2-1, with 11 bases that match TRBD2. The CDR3 sequence is 18 residues long. CDR1 SGHTA and CDR2 FQGNSA come from the germline V gene. V lost 1 base and J lost 5; bases outside the gene matches: 10. The chain's CDR3 is CASSLGTLAGGLHNEQFF. The CDR3 DNA follows: TGTGCCAGCAGCTTAGGGACCTTAGCGGGAGGGCTCCACAATGAGCAGTTCTTC.

The J gene is TRBJ1-3, the V gene TRBV30; D is possibly TRBD1 (5 bases). This CDR3 spans 15 amino acids. V shed 1 base and J shed 0 bases, with 10 bases lying between them. Germline assignment: CDR1 GTSNPN and CDR2 SVGIG (reference sequence). This chain's CDR3 is CAWSGGRTSGNTIYF. In nucleotides, the CDR3 is TGTGCCTGGAGTGGGGGCCGAACCTCTGGAAACACCATATATTTT.

V is TRBV5-5 and J is TRBJ1-1, with unresolved D. The CDR3 has 16 amino acids. Looked up from germline, CDR1 is SGHKS and CDR2 is YYEKEE (reference sequence). V lost 6 bases to trimming and J lost 1 base, with 19 bases between them. The CDR3: CASTHEPEVRNTEAFF. The CDR3 region has the DNA TGTGCCAGCACCCACGAGCCGGAGGTCCGGAACACTGAAGCTTTCTTT.

The rearrangement joins TRBV6-5 to TRBJ1-5; TRBD1 might be the D (6 bases). The CDR3 spans 15 residues. V was trimmed by 5 bases and J by 7 bases, leaving 18 bases between them. The germline V gene has CDR1 MNHEY and CDR2 SVGAGI. The CDR3 sequence: CASSPDDRLDQPQHF. CDR3 DNA sequence: TGTGCCAGCAGTCCCGACGACAGGCTAGACCAGCCCCAGCATTTT.

The V and J genes are TRBV7-9 and TRBJ2-1, with 10 bases fitting TRBD2. The CDR3 contains 16 residues. V shed 6 bases and J 8 bases; nucleotides not matched to a gene: 13. Germline-derived CDR1 and CDR2 are SEHNR and FQNEAQ (reference sequence). The DNA of the CDR3 is TGTGCCAGCAGACTGAGGACTAGCGGAGCAGGCGATGAGCAGTTCTTC. It codes for CASRLRTSGAGDEQFF.

The chain recombines TRBV5-1 with TRBJ1-2; 12 nucleotides agree with TRBD1. V trimming: 0 bases; J trimming: 8 bases; junction bases outside the gene matches: 5. Per germline, CDR1 SGHRS and CDR2 YFSETQ. The CDR3 totals 15 residues. The CDR3 DNA follows: TGCGCCAGCAGCTTGGCAGGGACAGGGGGCCGGGGCTACACCTTC. This gives the protein CASSLAGTGGRGYTF.

This sequence joins TRBV7-9 and TRBJ2-1; D unclear. In germline, CDR1 is SEHNR, CDR2 FQNEAQ (reference sequence). This CDR3 region has 13 residues. The V gene lost 5 bases and the J gene lost 7 bases, with 12 bases spanning the gap. CDR3 loop: CASSPSRSNEQFF. The CDR3 region has the DNA TGTGCCAGCAGCCCCTCGCGGTCAAATGAGCAGTTCTTC.

V and J are TRBV10-1 and TRBJ2-1; 13 bases align to TRBD2. The CDR3 is made up of 17 amino acids. V trimming: 0 bases; J trimming: 7 bases; junction bases outside the gene matches: 6. The V gene's germline CDR1 is WNHNN and CDR2 SYGVQD (reference sequence). The CDR3: CASSESWGTSGNNEQFF. CDR3 nucleotide sequence: TGCGCCAGCAGTGAGTCATGGGGGACTAGCGGGAATAATGAGCAGTTCTTC.

This chain's CDR3 is CASSLAYRQSNQPQHF. The CDR3 DNA follows: TGTGCCAGCAGCTTAGCCTATAGACAGTCCAATCAGCCCCAGCATTTT. V gene TRBV7-2 combines with J gene TRBJ1-5; a weak D match, TRBD1 (5 bases). The ends were cut back, 0 bases at V and 3 bases at J, with 12 bases in the middle. Germline V lookup: CDR1 SGHTA, CDR2 FQGNSA. The CDR3 extends over 16 amino acids.

This clone was seen a few times. The genes are TRBV27 and TRBJ2-3; 9 bases align to TRBD1. Germline V gene data show CDR1 as MNHEY and CDR2 as SMNVEV (reference sequence). The CDR3 loop spans 15 amino acids. J gave up 4 bases and V 6 bases, and 8 bases lay outside the gene matches. The CDR3 loop is CASRQQGARSDTQYF. CDR3 nucleotide sequence: TGTGCCAGCAGGCAACAGGGGGCAAGGTCAGATACGCAGTATTTT.

The CDR3 is CASSLGQGYGYTF. CDR3 DNA: TGTGCCAGCAGCTTAGGACAGGGCTATGGCTACACCTTC. The V gene is TRBV7-3, the J gene TRBJ1-2; 8 nucleotides match TRBD1. V dropped 2 bases and J dropped 4; count of bases not matched to a gene: 0. This CDR3 is built from 13 residues. Germline V gene lookup returns CDR1 SGHTA and CDR2 FQGTGA.

Comment on this clone: The same CDR3 can be traced to other DNA sequences in this sample. This rearrangement joins TRBV10-3 to TRBJ1-1; possibly TRBD1 for D (6 bases). CDR3 length: 11 amino acids. Germline loops: CDR1 ENHRY, CDR2 SYGVKD. Trimming left V 11 bases short and J 6 bases short, with 13 bases between. CDR3 in amino acids: CAAGVGAEAFF. Written as DNA, the CDR3 is TGTGCCGCAGGGGTTGGGGCTGAAGCTTTCTTT.

This clone has a handful of counts. The chain employs TRBV9 and TRBJ2-2, with 7 bases aligning to TRBD2. The V gene's germline CDR1 is SGDLS and CDR2 YYNGEE. The CDR3 is 16 amino acids. V dropped 2 bases and J dropped 3; count of bases not matched to a gene: 7. The CDR3 loop reads CASSVRLARDTGELFF. DNA for the CDR3: TGTGCCAGCAGCGTCAGACTAGCCCGGGACACCGGGGAGCTGTTTTTT.

This clone counts as medium-sized (0.01 to 0.1%). The chain is built from TRBV10-3 and TRBJ2-7; TRBD2 matches 12 bases. This CDR3 comprises 13 residues. Germline V gene data show CDR1 as ENHRY and CDR2 as SYGVKD. The V and J ends lost 6 bases and 4 bases, in that order; junction bases with no gene match: 1. The CDR3 DNA sequence: TGTGCCATCAGGACTAGCGGGAGTTACGAGCAGTACTTC. It codes for CAIRTSGSYEQYF.

In this sample, this clone turned up once. The chain has TRBV5-4 and TRBJ2-7; 11 bases match TRBD2. The germline V gene has CDR1 SGHNT and CDR2 YYREEE (reference sequence). The trim removed 4 bases at V and 5 bases at J, leaving 11 bases unmatched. The CDR3 is made up of 16 amino acids. The CDR3 DNA reads as TGTGCCAGCAGCGTACTAGCGGGGGCCATTAGGGACGAGCAGTACTTC. Its protein is CASSVLAGAIRDEQYF.

The CDR3 DNA sequence: TGCGCCAGCAGCCAAGATGAGGCCTACAGGGGTGAGGGCAAAAACATTCAGTACTTC. This codes for CASSQDEAYRGEGKNIQYF. This rearrangement joins TRBV4-1 to TRBJ2-4, with 7 positions matching TRBD1. CDR1 and CDR2 (germline): MGHRA, YSYEKL. V lost 0 bases and J lost 3; bases outside the gene matches: 14. The CDR3 contains 19 residues.

The chain employs TRBV7-2 and TRBJ2-7, with no clear D. V lost 5 bases, J lost 4 bases, and 6 bases lay in between. Germline loops: CDR1 SGHTA, CDR2 FQGNSA. The CDR3 is 11 amino acids. In DNA, the CDR3 is TGTGCCAGCAGCCCCGCGTACGAGCAGTACTTC. Translation: CASSPAYEQYF.

The chain carries TRBV27 and TRBJ2-2; the match to TRBD2 covers 10 bases. The CDR3 extends over 19 amino acids. Germline CDR1 is MNHEY and CDR2 is SMNVEV (reference sequence). The J segment lost 0 bases and the V segment lost 0 bases, leaving 7 bases of the junction unmatched. CDR3 region: CASSLSSGSGGPNTGELFF. CDR3 in DNA: TGTGCCAGCAGTTTATCGTCGGGTAGCGGGGGGCCGAACACCGGGGAGCTGTTTTTT.

V gene TRBV6-6 combines with J gene TRBJ2-3; 9 bases agree with TRBD2. From germline, CDR1 is MNHNY and CDR2 SVGAGI (reference sequence). This CDR3 has 14 residues. Trimming took 7 bases from V and 1 from J; bases not matched to a gene: 3. The DNA for the CDR3 is TGTGCCAGCACTCGGACTAGCGGCACAGATACGCAGTATTTT. It codes for CASTRTSGTDTQYF.

The chain carries TRBV25-1 and TRBJ2-1, with 8 bases that match TRBD2. CDR1 is MGHDK, CDR2 SYGVNS, per germline. V gave up 2 bases and J gave up 4 bases; unmatched junction bases: 10. The CDR3 runs 17 residues. Here the CDR3 reads CASSENVAGIFYNEQFF. The CDR3 bases are TGTGCCAGCAGTGAAAACGTAGCGGGAATCTTTTACAATGAGCAGTTCTTC.

The V and J genes are TRBV19 and TRBJ2-1; the D is unclear. The length of the CDR3 is 14 residues. The V end lost 1 base, the J end lost 4 bases, and 8 bases lay between the germline ends. CDR1 and CDR2 from the germline V gene are LNHDA and SQIVND (reference sequence). For the CDR3, the DNA is TGTGCCAGTAGTATAGGTCAGAAATACAATGAGCAGTTCTTC. Residues: CASSIGQKYNEQFF.

This clone occurred a few times. The CDR3 does not close with the conserved phenylalanine or tryptophan, likely indicating a read error. It is unclear where the CDR3 begins or ends on the DNA, so no DNA is shown, and the CDR3 is as TCRdb lists it. The gene calls are TRBV1 and TRBJ2-7; the D segment call TRBD1 is taken from the table without a DNA check. TRBV1 is a known pseudogene. The CDR3 totals 9 residues, both ends included. The chain's CDR3 is CTSSARQGA.

The chain combines TRBV6-4 with TRBJ1-2, with a tentative D call TRBD1 (5 bases). This CDR3 is 14 amino acids long. The V end was cut by 5 bases, the J end by 4 bases, with 14 bases between. CDR1 MRHNA and CDR2 SNTAGT come from the germline V gene. CDR3: CASSPGGPLYGYTF. The CDR3 DNA is TGTGCCAGCAGTCCGGGGGGTCCCCTCTATGGCTACACCTTC.

This chain joins TRBV19 and TRBJ2-7; TRBD1 matches at 9 bases. The CDR3 sequence is 13 residues long. Trimming removed 5 bases from V and 6 bases from J; junction bases left unmatched: 5. The germline gives CDR1 LNHDA, CDR2 SQIVND (reference sequence). This chain's CDR3 is CASSATGGREQYF. The CDR3 coding sequence is TGTGCCAGTAGTGCTACAGGGGGCCGCGAGCAGTACTTC.

The V and J genes are TRBV30 and TRBJ1-5; 10 bases are shared with TRBD1. The CDR3 is 14 residues long. The trim removed 1 base at V and 6 bases at J, leaving 3 bases unmatched. CDR1 GTSNPN and CDR2 SVGIG come from the germline V gene (reference sequence). The CDR3 DNA is TGTGCCTGGAGTGAGACAGGGGGCCGTCAGCCCCAGCATTTT. Its translation is CAWSETGGRQPQHF.

This clone is a singleton in its sample. The chain recombines TRBV7-2 with TRBJ2-3, with 10 positions matching TRBD2. CDR3 length equals 14 residues. The V and J ends lost 5 bases and 3 bases, in that order; junction bases with no gene match: 2. Germline V lookup: CDR1 SGHTA, CDR2 FQGNSA. The CDR3 DNA sequence: TGTGCCAGCAGCCCGGGACTAGCGACAGATACGCAGTATTTT. Translating it yields CASSPGLATDTQYF.